This passage covers 30 T cell receptor beta chains from one sample sequenced in a study of shared T cell receptors in the human thymus. Clones were read by immunoSEQ multiplex PCR, and TCRdb kept only the in-frame ones, dropping some. This sample yields fewer than 700,000 clones, of which approximately 87% are seen a single time; 0.0085% to 0.012% belongs to the top ten. These same records also appear under a second study, on human thymus T cells.

The material sequenced was thymocytes. Source of these receptors: a boy less than two years old with a congenital heart defect.

The chain links TRBV2 to TRBJ1-5; TRBD1 agrees at 8 bases. Looked up from germline, CDR1 is SNHLY and CDR2 is FYNNEI. The V segment lost 0 bases and the J segment 1 base; nucleotides outside the gene matches: 2. This CDR3 is built from 16 residues. For the CDR3, the DNA is TGTGCCAGCAGTGAAGCTGACAGGGGAAGCAATCAGCCCCAGCATTTT. It encodes CASSEADRGSNQPQHF.

The count of this clone is one. The gene calls are TRBV15 and TRBJ2-2, with D perhaps TRBD2 (5 bases). The CDR3 spans 14 residues. Germline V gene lookup returns CDR1 LNHNV and CDR2 YYDKDF (reference sequence). The V gene lost 1 base and the J gene lost 8 bases, with 11 bases spanning the gap. CDR3 amino acids: CATSRVDAGGELFF. The DNA for the CDR3 is TGTGCCACCAGCAGAGTGGATGCGGGTGGGGAGCTGTTTTTT.

V usage is TRBV28 and J usage is TRBJ2-3, with 9 nucleotides matching TRBD1. The V gene's germline CDR1 is MDHEN and CDR2 SYDVKM. This CDR3 has 18 residues. The J segment lost 2 bases and the V segment lost 3 bases, leaving 12 bases of the junction unmatched. The CDR3 is CASSLRGLDRGVTDTQYF. DNA of the CDR3: TGTGCCAGCAGTTTGAGGGGACTGGACAGGGGAGTCACAGATACGCAGTATTTT.

V and J are TRBV6-1 and TRBJ2-7, with a tentative D call TRBD1 (6 bases). The length of the CDR3 is 17 residues. CDR1 MNHNS and CDR2 SASEGT come from the germline V gene. V lost 0 bases, J lost 3 bases, and 18 bases lay in between. The DNA of the CDR3 is TGTGCCAGCAGTGAAGCGGTGAGGGGCCCAGGGGTCTACGAGCAGTACTTC. Amino acid sequence: CASSEAVRGPGVYEQYF.

The chain couples TRBV6-1 to TRBJ1-5; 9 bases match TRBD1. Germline V lookup: CDR1 MNHNS, CDR2 SASEGT. CDR3 length: 16 amino acids. J lost 0 bases, V lost 3 bases, and 3 bases had no gene match. The DNA for the CDR3 is TGTGCCAGCAGTGAGACAGGGGGTTATAGCAATCAGCCCCAGCATTTT. Protein sequence: CASSETGGYSNQPQHF.

This clone was recorded a few times. V and J are TRBV21-1 and TRBJ1-4. TRBV21-1 is a documented pseudogene. This CDR3 comprises 15 residues. In nucleotides, the CDR3 is TGTGCCAGCAGCAAAGGAGGGATAGTAATGAAAAAACTGTTTTTT. It translates to CASSKGGIVMKKLFF.

CDR3 DNA sequence: TGTGCCAGCAGTCTACCGTTCGACCGGGACAGGGGGCAATCTGAAAAACTGTTTTTT. As protein: CASSLPFDRDRGQSEKLFF. The rearrangement uses TRBV28 and TRBJ1-4, with 12 nucleotides matching TRBD1. This CDR3 is built from 19 residues. Trimming at V came to 5 bases and at J to 7 bases, leaving 17 bases not matched to a gene. Germline assignment: CDR1 MDHEN and CDR2 SYDVKM.

The chain couples TRBV7-2 to TRBJ2-7; 8 bases are a match to TRBD2. This CDR3 contains 15 residues. With 4 bases clipped from V and 2 bases from J, the junction kept 7 bases outside the gene matches. The germline CDR1 and CDR2 sequences are SGHTA and FQGNSA. The CDR3 coding sequence is TGTGCCAGCAGCTCCCCGAAGCGGGGGCCCTACGAGCAGTACTTC. Residues: CASSSPKRGPYEQYF.

This clone was recorded a few times. The gene calls are TRBV10-1 and TRBJ1-4, with 9 bases identical to TRBD1. V lost 6 bases and J lost 6; bases outside the gene matches: 5. CDR3 length: 14 residues. Germline CDR1 is WNHNN and CDR2 is SYGVQD (reference sequence). The CDR3 DNA reads TGCGCCAGCAGCCGCGGGACAGGGCATGAAAAACTGTTTTTT. It specifies CASSRGTGHEKLFF.

This clone was detected a few times. The rearrangement joins TRBV29-1 to TRBJ1-3, with D possibly TRBD1 on 5 matching bases. The CDR3 consists of 16 residues. CDR1 is SQVTM and CDR2 is ANQGSEA in the germline V gene. Trimming removed 1 base at V and 3 bases at J, with 16 bases between. CDR3 region: CSVEAKGLLGGNTIYF. The CDR3, as DNA: TGCAGCGTTGAAGCGAAGGGGCTCCTGGGTGGAAACACCATATATTTT.

V gene TRBV30 combines with J gene TRBJ2-5; D is undetermined. The germline CDR1 and CDR2 sequences are GTSNPN and SVGIG (reference sequence). V dropped 5 bases and J dropped 2 bases, with 12 bases sitting between them. The CDR3 totals 13 residues. CDR3 sequence: CAWYNPRQETQYF. DNA for the CDR3: TGTGCCTGGTACAATCCCAGACAAGAGACCCAGTACTTC.

This clone was recorded once. The DNA of the CDR3 is TGTGCCAGCAGTAACCACAGACTAGCGGGAGTAGATACGCAGTATTTT. Amino acid sequence: CASSNHRLAGVDTQYF. The rearrangement joins TRBV27 to TRBJ2-3, with 12 bases matching TRBD2. The germline V gene encodes CDR1 MNHEY and CDR2 SMNVEV (reference sequence). CDR3 length: 16 amino acids. The J segment lost 5 bases and the V segment lost 5 bases, leaving 8 bases of the junction unmatched.

V is TRBV7-8 and J is TRBJ2-1; 7 positions match TRBD2. After removal of 3 bases from V and 10 bases from J, the junction contained 18 bases not matched to a gene. There are 17 residues in the CDR3. Germline lookup yields CDR1 SGHVS and CDR2 FQNEAQ. The CDR3 is CASSLRLPAGRQGEQFF. In DNA, the CDR3 is TGTGCCAGCAGCTTGCGACTCCCAGCGGGGAGACAAGGCGAGCAGTTCTTC.

V and J are TRBV5-4 and TRBJ2-6, with TRBD1 identical over 12 bases. After removal of 4 bases from V and 1 base from J, the junction contained 6 bases not matched to a gene. The CDR3 contains 18 residues. CDR1 is SGHNT, CDR2 YYREEE, per germline (reference sequence). CDR3 sequence (DNA): TGTGCCAGCAGCACGCCGGGACAGGGGGCATCTGGGGCCAACGTCCTGACTTTC. Encoded protein: CASSTPGQGASGANVLTF.

This sequence joins TRBV7-9 and TRBJ2-7, with 8 bases lining up with TRBD2. With 6 bases clipped from V and 2 bases from J, the junction kept 9 bases outside the gene matches. This CDR3 spans 15 amino acids. CDR1 is SEHNR and CDR2 is FQNEAQ in the germline V gene (reference sequence). Written as DNA, the CDR3 is TGTGCCAGCAGTCCAAGCGGGAGCCTTGCCTACGAGCAGTACTTC. Amino acids: CASSPSGSLAYEQYF.

The rearrangement uses TRBV27 and TRBJ2-5; 11 bases line up with TRBD2. Unmatched junction bases numbered 2, after V lost 6 bases and J lost 2 bases. The CDR3 totals 14 residues. Germline V gene sequence: CDR1 MNHEY, CDR2 SMNVEV (reference sequence). The CDR3 coding sequence is TGTGCCAGCAGAAGGACTAGCGGGCAAGAGACCCAGTACTTC. Translation: CASRRTSGQETQYF.

The genes are TRBV4-1 and TRBJ2-5, with 15 bases fitting TRBD2. Germline-derived CDR1 and CDR2 are MGHRA and YSYEKL. The CDR3 is 17 amino acids. The trim removed 1 base at V and 4 bases at J, leaving 4 bases unmatched. The CDR3 loop is CASSQGTSGRGAETQYF. CDR3 coding DNA: TGCGCCAGCAGCCAAGGGACTAGCGGGAGGGGCGCAGAGACCCAGTACTTC.

This clone was found once. The chain links TRBV28 to TRBJ2-7, with D possibly being TRBD1 (6 bases). Germline V gene lookup returns CDR1 MDHEN and CDR2 SYDVKM. V lost 4 bases and J lost 6, with 16 bases in between. The CDR3 extends over 14 amino acids. CDR3: CASSCLTGPREQYF. For the CDR3, the DNA is TGTGCCAGCAGTTGCTTAACAGGGCCTCGCGAGCAGTACTTC.

This chain joins TRBV5-4 and TRBJ2-7, with D perhaps matching TRBD2 (5 bases). V was cut by 4 bases and J by 0 bases, with 17 bases left in between. The CDR3 contains 16 residues. Per germline, CDR1 SGHNT and CDR2 YYREEE (reference sequence). CDR3 coding DNA: TGTGCCAGCAGCCCGCGACAAGCGGAGGACTCCTACGAGCAGTACTTC. It specifies CASSPRQAEDSYEQYF.

V is TRBV7-9 and J is TRBJ1-4, with a tentative D call TRBD1 (6 bases). Germline V gene sequence: CDR1 SEHNR, CDR2 FQNEAQ (reference sequence). CDR3 length equals 14 residues. V was clipped by 5 bases and J by 8 bases, with 15 bases between them. CDR3 sequence: CASSPLRTGEKLFF. CDR3 nucleotide sequence: TGTGCCAGCAGCCCACTACGAACAGGGGAAAAACTGTTTTTT.

V is TRBV4-3 and J is TRBJ2-7, with 11 nucleotides matching TRBD2. The ends lost 1 base at V and 5 bases at J; junction bases unmatched: 13. This CDR3 is built from 18 residues. Germline CDR1 reads LGHNA; CDR2 reads YSLEER. In nucleotides, the CDR3 is TGCGCCAGCAGCCAAGGTACTAGCGGGAGTAGTCGAAGAAACGAGCAGTACTTC. This gives the protein CASSQGTSGSSRRNEQYF.

V is TRBV7-9 and J is TRBJ2-2, with 9 bases fitting TRBD2. Germline V gene sequence: CDR1 SEHNR, CDR2 FQNEAQ (reference sequence). With 5 bases clipped from V and 2 bases from J, the junction kept 6 bases outside the gene matches. This CDR3 contains 16 residues. The CDR3 loop is CASSPGLATNTGELFF. CDR3 DNA sequence: TGTGCCAGCAGCCCAGGACTAGCGACCAACACCGGGGAGCTGTTTTTT.

This sequence joins TRBV28 and TRBJ1-5; D unclear. V was pared by 6 bases and J by 7 bases, with 16 bases between. This CDR3 has 14 amino acids. The germline V gene has CDR1 MDHEN and CDR2 SYDVKM. The CDR3 region is CASSLGSLGQPQHF. For the CDR3, the DNA is TGTGCCAGCAGCCTAGGGAGCCTCGGACAGCCCCAGCATTTT.

This clone was seen a few times. V is TRBV4-1 and J is TRBJ2-1; 9 bases map to TRBD2. The CDR3 runs 21 residues. V lost 3 bases to trimming and J lost 0 bases; unmatched junction nucleotides: 18. The germline V gene has CDR1 MGHRA and CDR2 YSYEKL. The CDR3 is CASSHDIVAGGPSSSYNEQFF. CDR3 nucleotides: TGCGCCAGCAGCCACGATATAGTGGCGGGAGGGCCTTCGAGCTCCTACAATGAGCAGTTCTTC.

The chain carries TRBV2 and TRBJ2-5; 8 nucleotides match TRBD1. V dropped 5 bases and J dropped 7; count of bases not matched to a gene: 9. The germline CDR1 and CDR2 sequences are SNHLY and FYNNEI. There are 14 residues in the CDR3. DNA for the CDR3: TGTGCCAGCAGTCACAGGGGGATCCTTGGGACCCAGTACTTC. Its protein product is CASSHRGILGTQYF.

The chain carries TRBV27 and TRBJ2-3; maybe TRBD2 (5 bases). Germline loops: CDR1 MNHEY, CDR2 SMNVEV (reference sequence). The CDR3 is made up of 10 amino acids. As DNA, the CDR3 is TGTCCCTACCCGGGGGATACGCAGTATTTT. This gives the protein CPYPGDTQYF.

This chain uses TRBV7-9 with TRBJ2-3; weak D call: TRBD2 (5 bases). The CDR3 is made up of 17 amino acids. Germline values: CDR1 SEHNR, CDR2 FQNEAQ (reference sequence). The ends were cut back, 5 bases at V and 0 bases at J, with 18 bases in the middle. The CDR3 here is CASSPEEGSESTDTQYF. CDR3 DNA sequence: TGTGCCAGCAGCCCCGAAGAAGGTAGCGAGAGCACAGATACGCAGTATTTT.

V and J are TRBV15 and TRBJ1-5, with a weak D call TRBD1 (5 bases). Trimming stripped 2 bases from V and 1 base from J, with 18 bases between. The CDR3 loop spans 18 amino acids. Germline V gene sequence: CDR1 LNHNV, CDR2 YYDKDF (reference sequence). The CDR3 sequence is CATSRQGLIPLSNQPQHF. For the CDR3, the DNA is TGTGCCACCAGCAGACAGGGTCTTATTCCCTTAAGCAATCAGCCCCAGCATTTT.

This chain links TRBV20-1 with TRBJ2-5, with 7 bases that match TRBD2. Germline-derived CDR1 and CDR2 are DFQATT and SNEGSKA (reference sequence). The CDR3 is made up of 11 amino acids. The CDR3 spells CSTSYRETQYF. CDR3 DNA: TGCTCGACTAGCTACCGGGAGACCCAGTACTTC.

In this sample, this clone turned up a few times. The chain employs TRBV6-5 and TRBJ2-2, with D tentatively TRBD1 (6 bases). The CDR3 spans 15 residues. V was shortened by 5 bases and J by 0 bases, with 10 bases between the two germline ends. Germline V lookup: CDR1 MNHEY, CDR2 SVGAGI. The CDR3 coding sequence is TGTGCCAGCAGTACCCGGACAGCGAACACCGGGGAGCTGTTTTTT. Translated, it gives CASSTRTANTGELFF.